This passage covers 24 T cell receptor beta chains from one sample sequenced in a study of OX40 agonist ivuxolimab in advanced cancers. Generated by immunoSEQ multiplex PCR, the TCRdb table keeps only in-frame clones and is missing some. The data contain 60,000 to 90,000 clones, approximately 90% of them singletons. The sample in question was CD4+ or CD8+ T cells sorted from blood, obtained in a trial of the OX40 agonist ivuxolimab. These TCRs come from an adult with an advanced solid tumor such as melanoma, head and neck, liver or kidney cancer.

The CDR3 protein is CASSRGQINSPLHF. DNA for the CDR3: TGTGCCAGCAGCCGGGGACAGATTAATTCACCCCTCCACTTT. This sequence joins TRBV5-6 and TRBJ1-6, with 7 nucleotides matching TRBD1. V was clipped by 4 bases and J by 6 bases; unmatched bases: 4. The germline CDR1 and CDR2 sequences are SGHDT and YYEEEE. CDR3 size: 14 residues.

This clone was detected once. The V call is TRBV4-1, the J call TRBJ2-7, with 8 bases identical to TRBD2. CDR3 length: 16 amino acids. Germline CDR1 is MGHRA and CDR2 is YSYEKL. V gave up 2 bases and J gave up 2 bases; unmatched junction bases: 8. CDR3 residues: CASSQTGTSSAYEQYF. Here the CDR3 DNA reads TGCGCCAGCAGCCAAACCGGGACTAGTTCCGCCTACGAGCAGTACTTC.

This rearrangement joins TRBV10-2 to TRBJ1-4; 7 bases match TRBD1. The CDR3 is 14 amino acids. Trimming cost V 8 bases and J 2 bases; bases outside gene matches: 5. CDR1 is WSHSY and CDR2 is SAAADI in the germline V gene. CDR3 sequence reads: CASRPGGTNEKLFF. The CDR3 coding sequence is TGCGCCAGCCGACCAGGGGGGACTAATGAAAAACTGTTTTTT.

V gene TRBV19 combines with J gene TRBJ1-1; 7 positions match TRBD1. This CDR3 contains 15 residues. The V segment lost 5 bases and the J segment 2 bases; nucleotides outside the gene matches: 8. Germline CDR1 and CDR2: LNHDA and SQIVND (reference sequence). CDR3 residues: CASSEEDRPNTEAFF. The CDR3 nucleotides are TGTGCCAGTAGTGAGGAGGACAGGCCCAACACTGAAGCTTTCTTT.

The chain couples TRBV11-2 to TRBJ1-2, with unresolved D. V lost 6 bases and J lost 0, with 14 bases in between. The CDR3 has 15 residues. Germline V gene data show CDR1 as SGHAT and CDR2 as FQNNGV. The CDR3 region has the DNA TGTGCCAGCAGTCAGAGTACAGTTACTAACTATGGCTACACCTTC. Its protein product is CASSQSTVTNYGYTF.

The chain couples TRBV29-1 to TRBJ2-1, with 10 bases that match TRBD1. This CDR3 region has 15 residues. The V gene's germline CDR1 is SQVTM and CDR2 ANQGSEA. V was clipped by 7 bases and J by 2 bases; unmatched bases: 8. CDR3 bases: TGCAGCGCTAGACCCGGGACAGGGGCCTACAATGAGCAGTTCTTC. Translation: CSARPGTGAYNEQFF.

V is TRBV29-1 and J is TRBJ2-5, with no clear D. Per germline, CDR1 SQVTM and CDR2 ANQGSEA. The CDR3 is 14 residues long. Trimming took off 7 bases at V and 2 bases at J, with 17 bases between the two ends. CDR3: CSAREVGRQETQYF. The CDR3 coding sequence is TGCAGCGCAAGAGAGGTAGGGCGGCAAGAGACCCAGTACTTC.

CDR3 protein: CASSESRVYYNEQFF. The CDR3 nucleotides are TGCGCCAGCAGTGAGTCCAGGGTTTACTACAATGAGCAGTTCTTC. V usage is TRBV10-1 and J usage is TRBJ2-1; D is possibly TRBD1 (5 bases). The length of the CDR3 is 15 residues. V was clipped by 0 bases and J by 3 bases, with 9 bases between them. The germline gives CDR1 WNHNN, CDR2 SYGVQD (reference sequence).

The chain carries TRBV19 and TRBJ2-7, with 9 bases that match TRBD1. The V gene's germline CDR1 is LNHDA and CDR2 SQIVND (reference sequence). V lost 6 bases, J lost 6 bases, and 9 bases stayed unmatched. The CDR3 length is 14 residues. The CDR3 coding sequence is TGTGCCAGTAGCCTTCCGGGACAGGGCCTCGAGCAGTACTTC. Amino acid sequence: CASSLPGQGLEQYF.

The rearrangement links TRBV19 to TRBJ2-3; 13 nucleotides match TRBD2. The CDR3 totals 18 residues. V gave up 8 bases and J gave up 3 bases; unmatched junction bases: 14. Looked up from germline, CDR1 is LNHDA and CDR2 is SQIVND (reference sequence). CDR3 in DNA: TGTGCCAGTTCTCGGGATTATAGGGGACTAGCGGGGACAGATACGCAGTATTTT. Translated: CASSRDYRGLAGTDTQYF.

V usage is TRBV15 and J usage is TRBJ2-5; no clear D. The CDR3 extends over 15 amino acids. Trimming stripped 0 bases from V and 2 bases from J, with 10 bases between. Germline lookup yields CDR1 LNHNV and CDR2 YYDKDF (reference sequence). DNA of the CDR3: TGTGCCACCAGCAGAGAGGGGAACCCACAAGAGACCCAGTACTTC. This codes for CATSREGNPQETQYF.

The table lists this clone with a count of one. V gene TRBV10-3 combines with J gene TRBJ2-3, with 8 bases that match TRBD2. The CDR3 covers 16 residues. J was trimmed by 4 bases and V by 2 bases; bases with no gene match: 8. The germline V gene has CDR1 ENHRY and CDR2 SYGVKD. As DNA, the CDR3 is TGTGCCATCAGTGAGGCCAGCGGGGGCCGTCCAGATACGCAGTATTTT. Its translation is CAISEASGGRPDTQYF.

This clone appeared a few times. The V and J genes are TRBV28 and TRBJ1-2; a weak D match, TRBD1 (5 bases). The CDR3 loop spans 12 amino acids. Trimming left V 7 bases short and J 5 bases short, with 11 bases between. CDR1 and CDR2 from the germline V gene are MDHEN and SYDVKM. The CDR3 DNA reads TGTGCCAGCAACCTCGAGGGGTATGGCTACACCTTC. Amino acids: CASNLEGYGYTF.

The V gene is TRBV5-1, the J gene TRBJ2-3; D uncertain. CDR1 is SGHRS, CDR2 YFSETQ, per germline. V was shortened by 0 bases and J by 0 bases, with 5 bases between the two germline ends. The CDR3 runs to 14 residues. The CDR3 protein is CASSLGESTDTQYF. The CDR3 region has the DNA TGCGCCAGCAGCTTGGGAGAAAGCACAGATACGCAGTATTTT.

This sequence joins TRBV6-6 and TRBJ1-2; D uncertain. There are 15 residues in the CDR3. Germline V CDR1 and CDR2: MNHNY, SVGAGI (reference sequence). Between the trimmed V and J ends, which lost 2 bases and 8 bases, there was a span of 18 bases. CDR3 sequence reads: CASSYRWAGSGGYTF. The CDR3 coding sequence is TGTGCCAGCAGTTACAGATGGGCAGGATCAGGCGGCTACACCTTC.

This clone has a handful of counts. V gene TRBV6-5 combines with J gene TRBJ1-6; D possibly corresponds to TRBD1 (5 bases). CDR1 and CDR2 from the germline V gene are MNHEY and SVGAGI. This CDR3 spans 15 amino acids. The ends were cut back, 5 bases at V and 5 bases at J, with 13 bases in the middle. This CDR3 is CASSLAGTDNSPLHF. CDR3 bases: TGTGCCAGCAGTCTTGCTGGGACGGATAATTCACCCCTCCACTTT.

The rearrangement uses TRBV11-2 and TRBJ2-1, with 7 bases aligning to TRBD2. Trimming took 5 bases from V and 12 from J; bases not matched to a gene: 7. The germline V gene has CDR1 SGHAT and CDR2 FQNNGV. This CDR3 has 12 amino acids. The CDR3 DNA reads as TGTGCCAGCAGCCCCCAGGCGGGAGTGCAGTTCTTC. Translating gives CASSPQAGVQFF.

This rearrangement joins TRBV7-2 to TRBJ2-5; possibly TRBD1 or TRBD2 for D (5 bases each). The better agreement between TRBJ2-7 and the DNA end casts doubt on the J call. The germline CDR1 and CDR2 sequences are SGHTA and FQGNSA. The CDR3 totals 15 residues. CDR3 amino acids: CASSPWGSANYEQYF. The CDR3 bases are TGTGCCAGCAGCCCCTGGGGGTCCGCCAACTACGAGCAGTACTTC.

This chain uses TRBV4-2 with TRBJ2-1, with D unresolved. Germline-derived CDR1 and CDR2 are LGHNA and YNFKEQ. CDR3 length: 14 amino acids. V gave up 1 base and J gave up 6 bases, with 10 bases separating them. The CDR3 bases are TGTGCCAGCAGCCAAGCCTCAAGCCGCAATGAGCAGTTCTTC. Amino acid sequence: CASSQASSRNEQFF.

The chain has TRBV28 and TRBJ1-5, with unresolved D. V was clipped by 6 bases and J by 0 bases, with 12 bases between them. This CDR3 has 15 residues. Germline assignment: CDR1 MDHEN and CDR2 SYDVKM. CDR3 DNA sequence: TGTGCCAGCAGCCTGGGAGGGTCTAGCAATCAGCCCCAGCATTTT. Translated, it gives CASSLGGSSNQPQHF.

This clone is a singleton in its sample. V gene TRBV28 combines with J gene TRBJ1-3, with TRBD1 identical over 10 bases. V lost 5 bases and J lost 1; bases outside the gene matches: 8. This CDR3 comprises 17 residues. CDR1 and CDR2 (germline): MDHEN, SYDVKM. The CDR3: CASSPGQGPISGNTIYF. The CDR3 region has the DNA TGTGCCAGCAGTCCGGGACAGGGGCCCATATCTGGAAACACCATATATTTT.

The chain combines TRBV19 with TRBJ2-1; 7 bases agree with TRBD1. J gave up 10 bases and V 10 bases, and 7 bases lay outside the gene matches. CDR1 is LNHDA and CDR2 is SQIVND in the germline V gene (reference sequence). The CDR3 loop spans 11 amino acids. The CDR3 protein is CATRQGIEQFF. CDR3 nucleotide sequence: TGTGCCACCCGACAGGGCATCGAGCAGTTCTTC.

The J gene is TRBJ2-5, the V gene TRBV6-4; 8 bases agree with TRBD2. Germline CDR1 is MRHNA and CDR2 is SNTAGT. The CDR3 contains 16 residues. The V segment lost 5 bases and the J segment 1 base; nucleotides outside the gene matches: 9. The CDR3 here is CASSRGLAPGQETQYF. CDR3 sequence (DNA): TGTGCCAGCAGTCGAGGACTAGCTCCAGGCCAAGAGACCCAGTACTTC.

This chain connects TRBV5-4 to TRBJ2-5; D is perhaps TRBD2 (5 bases). The V gene lost 2 bases and the J gene lost 2 bases, with 13 bases spanning the gap. CDR1 is SGHNT, CDR2 YYREEE, per germline (reference sequence). This CDR3 has 15 amino acids. The DNA for the CDR3 is TGTGCCAGCAGCTTCGAAATCCAGCGGCAAGAGACCCAGTACTTC. Translation gives CASSFEIQRQETQYF. Using reference TRBV5-4 and TRBJ2-5 for the parts outside the CDR3, the full variable domain is ETGVTQSPTHLIKTRGQQVTLRCSSQSGHNTVSWYQQALGQGPQFIFQYYREEENGRGNFPPRFSGLQFPNYSSELNVNALELDDSALYLCASSFEIQRQETQYFGPGTRLLVL.